This record looks at one T cell receptor (beta chain) sequence and its context. Unique molecular identifiers tagged the TCRbeta library. Each CDR3 protein is one row after TCRdb ran MiXCR on the PCR reads. The data hold 700,000 to 850,000 distinct CDR3 sequences, with under 20% observed a single time. This sample is part of a study of T-cell reconstitution after alpha-beta-depleted transplantation in children. V shed 8 bases, J shed 0 bases, and the junction held 9 bases outside the gene matches. Germline V gene sequence: CDR1 MNHNS, CDR2 SASEGT. This CDR3 comprises 17 residues. The starting material was PBMCs, mostly from graft donor cells, obtained 360 days after TCRalphabeta/CD19-depleted stem cell transplant. This receptor was identified in a male patient between 5 and 17 years old who had a stem cell transplant for acute lymphoblastic leukemia, so the T cells may come from the graft donor. The chain uses TRBV6-1 and TRBJ2-7, with 14 bases that match TRBD2. The CDR3 sequence: CASGRLAGGSSSYEQYF. The CDR3 DNA reads TGTGCCAGCGGCCGACTAGCGGGAGGGTCCAGCTCCTACGAGCAGTACTTC.